This entry describes one T cell receptor (beta chain). As yet, its antigen is unknown. The CDR3 sequence is 12 residues long. The V and J ends lost 7 bases and 5 bases respectively, with 11 bases between them. Germline V gives CDR1 LNHDA, CDR2 SQIVND (reference sequence). The record originates from a study of cytomegalovirus exposure and HLA in healthy donors. Overall study results and limits: Most TCRs appeared rarely, but some public TCRs recurred in many donors. An assumption of roughly uniform sequencing depth across donors underlay the presence/absence analyses. Researchers reported in a later analysis that common viral pathogens appeared linked to several top clusters.

Primers included in the PCR were 60 Vbeta and 13 Jbeta primers. Under the authors' procedure: Counted up in a later analysis, unique TCR beta chains came to 65 million to 80 million, with around 10 million shared. The assay was immunoSEQ multiplex PCR, and TCRdb's table has in-frame clones only and misses some. Clone size and the V and J calls come from that table; the DNA yielded D and trimming. The table lists 75,000 or so clones, roughly four fifths of them singletons. Sequenced: PBMCs. The chain couples TRBV19 to TRBJ2-5, with D possibly being TRBD2 (5 bases). The source is a woman aged 25 to 39 in good health and CMV-seropositive. The CDR3 nucleotides are TGTGCCAGTAAGGACGGGATTGAGACCCAGTACTTC. As protein: CASKDGIETQYF.